Listed here are 11 T cell receptor beta chains from one sample, sequenced in a study of vaccination and CD4 T cells after COVID-19. Sequenced with the Oncomine TCR Beta short-read assay was DNA taken from cultured CD4+ T cells. A single record per CDR3 protein comes from TCRdb applying MiXCR to the PCR reads. Of around 17,000 distinct CDR3 sequences listed, 50% to 75% are singletons. These receptors are not linked to any known antigen. This sample's treatment: approximately nine-day PBMC culture with coronavirus spike peptide pools or control peptides (ViraFEST assay). Material: CD4+ T cells from blood, cultured in vitro. These TCRs come from a human donor who had recovered from COVID-19.

The CDR3 DNA follows: TGTGCCAGCAGCTTGGAGGCAGAGACCCAGTACTTC. Amino acid sequence: CASSLEAETQYF. The chain recombines TRBV5-8 with TRBJ2-5; no definite D call. V gave up 0 bases and J gave up 4 bases, with 4 bases separating them. The CDR3 is 12 residues long. CDR1 is SGHTS, CDR2 YDEGEE, per germline.

The chain recombines TRBV6-1 with TRBJ2-7; D gene unclear. From germline, CDR1 is MNHNS and CDR2 SASEGT. The length of the CDR3 is 16 residues. Trimming shortened V by 2 bases and J by 1 base, and 15 bases separated the two germline ends. In DNA, the CDR3 is TGTGCCAGCAGTGAAATGGTCTCAATAGGGTCCTACGAGCAGTACTTC. The encoded protein is CASSEMVSIGSYEQYF.

The chain has TRBV19 and TRBJ2-1; 11 bases are a match to TRBD2. V dropped 5 bases and J dropped 1; count of bases not matched to a gene: 10. The CDR3 loop spans 18 amino acids. The V gene's germline CDR1 is LNHDA and CDR2 SQIVND (reference sequence). CDR3 bases: TGTGCCAGTAGTTTACTTCTAGCGGGAGGACTTTCCTACAATGAGCAGTTCTTC. Its translation is CASSLLLAGGLSYNEQFF. Filled out from reference TRBV19 and TRBJ2-1, the complete variable domain reads DGGITQSPKYLFRKEGQNVTLSCEQNLNHDAMYWYRQDPGQGLRLIYYSQIVNDFQKGDIAEGYSVSREKKESFPLTVTSAQKNPTAFYLCASSLLLAGGLSYNEQFFGPGTRLTVL.

This clonotype was detected only once. The V and J genes are TRBV12-3 or TRBV12-4 and TRBJ2-1; 9 bases line up with TRBD2. The V and J ends lost 4 bases and 5 bases, in that order; junction bases with no gene match: 6. CDR3 length: 15 amino acids. The CDR3 protein is CASSSPGLAHNEQFF. The CDR3 DNA sequence: TGTGCCAGCAGTTCACCGGGACTAGCCCACAATGAGCAGTTCTTC.

This clonotype turned up a few times. The chain joins TRBV12-3 or TRBV12-4 to TRBJ1-2; D gene unclear. V was clipped by 5 bases and J by 4 bases, with 17 bases between them. The CDR3 contains 15 residues. The CDR3 coding sequence is TGTGCCAGCAGTCCCGGCCTCAGCCAGCCCTATGGCTACACCTTC. It specifies CASSPGLSQPYGYTF.

The chain uses TRBV20-1 and TRBJ1-5; D is perhaps TRBD1 (6 bases). Trimming stripped 3 bases from V and 2 bases from J, with 17 bases between. CDR3 length equals 16 residues. CDR1 is DFQATT, CDR2 SNEGSKA, per germline (reference sequence). The CDR3 here is CSASRGRGWGNQPQHF. In nucleotides, the CDR3 is TGCAGTGCTAGTCGGGGCAGGGGTTGGGGCAATCAGCCCCAGCATTTT.

The chain links TRBV6-1 to TRBJ1-1; 8 bases map to TRBD1. The V gene's germline CDR1 is MNHNS and CDR2 SASEGT. The junction had 2 bases not matched to a gene; V was cut back by 0 bases and J by 2 bases. This CDR3 contains 15 residues. CDR3 coding DNA: TGTGCCAGCAGTGAAGCGGGGACAGGCAACACTGAAGCTTTCTTT. It codes for CASSEAGTGNTEAFF.

This clonotype has just a few counts. The V gene is TRBV27, the J gene TRBJ1-6, with no clear D. V lost 8 bases, J lost 9 bases, and 17 bases lay in between. Germline CDR1 and CDR2: MNHEY and SMNVEV (reference sequence). This CDR3 region has 14 residues. CDR3 sequence (DNA): TGTGCCAGCGGGCCCGGGCTACGGAGTTCACCCCTCCACTTT. Translation gives CASGPGLRSSPLHF.

The chain joins TRBV11-3 to TRBJ2-1; D ambiguous. Trimming took 6 bases from V and 9 from J, leaving 12 bases between them. Germline lookup yields CDR1 SGHNT and CDR2 YENEEA. The CDR3 has 12 amino acids. The CDR3 DNA is TGTGCCAGCAGTACTATGGAGTCTGAGCAGTTCTTC. The encoded protein is CASSTMESEQFF.

The V call is TRBV19, the J call TRBJ1-2, with D maybe TRBD1 (6 bases). Germline CDR1 is LNHDA and CDR2 is SQIVND (reference sequence). Trimming stripped 5 bases from V and 8 bases from J, with 18 bases between. This CDR3 region has 14 residues. CDR3 DNA: TGTGCCAGTAGTGAGTCAGACAGGTCCTACGGCTACACCTTC. It specifies CASSESDRSYGYTF.

The gene calls are TRBV6-5 and TRBJ1-2; 7 bases agree with TRBD1. The CDR3 is 14 residues long. Germline lookup yields CDR1 MNHEY and CDR2 SVGAGI. V gave up 2 bases and J gave up 9 bases; unmatched junction bases: 9. In DNA form, the CDR3 reads TGTGCCAGCAGTTACGGTTCAGGGGGGATTAGCTACACCTTC. Translated, it gives CASSYGSGGISYTF.